A selection of T cell receptor beta chains follows, all from one sample in a study of T cell responses to AZD1222 COVID-19 vaccine. Method: immunoSEQ multiplex PCR; TCRdb's copy keeps in-frame clones and lacks some. The data contain around 120,000 clones, around 90% of them singletons. The input for sequencing was peripheral blood, taken on day 0 of AZD1222 vaccination. The origin of the receptors is an adult in good health. Both conserved end residues are part of each CDR3. A D gene is named only where the DNA matches it firmly. Clone size, where shown, is once, few, many, or a class for clones that have expanded.

TRBJ1-2 TRBV2 . 15 TRBD1 CASRRTGPSNYGYTF TGTGCCAGCAGGAGGACAGGACCGAGTAACTATGGCTACACCTTC
TRBJ2-2 TRBV18 . 15 . CASSPQGSDTGELFF TGTGCCAGCTCACCCCAGGGATCTGACACCGGGGAGCTGTTTTTT
TRBJ1-4 TRBV25-1 . 14 . CASSDLGRGGKLFF TGTGCCAGCAGTGATCTGGGCCGAGGGGGAAAACTGTTTTTT
TRBJ1-3 TRBV6-1 . 15 . CASSEATFSGNTIYF TGTGCCAGCAGTGAAGCCACGTTCTCTGGAAACACCATATATTTT
TRBJ1-2 TRBV5-1 . 12 . CASSMSGPGYTF TGCGCCAGCAGCATGTCAGGACCTGGCTACACCTTC
TRBJ2-3 TRBV27 . 14 . CASPPRDYTDTQYF TGTGCCAGTCCCCCGCGGGATTACACAGATACGCAGTATTTT
TRBJ2-3 TRBV3-1/TRBV3-2 . 12 . CASSQGVGTQYF TGTGCCAGCAGCCAAGGGGTCGGTACGCAGTATTTT
TRBJ1-1 TRBV28 . 15 TRBD1 CASTRTGGGNTEAFF TGTGCCAGCACCCGGACAGGGGGGGGGAACACTGAAGCTTTCTTT
TRBJ2-4 TRBV18 . 14 . CASSPGPTNDIQYF TGTGCCAGCTCACCAGGACCAACCAACGACATTCAGTACTTC
TRBJ1-3 TRBV3-1/TRBV3-2 . 14 . CASSQWRDGNTIYF TGTGCCAGCAGCCAATGGAGGGATGGAAACACCATATATTTT
TRBJ1-1 TRBV3-1/TRBV3-2 . 17 . CASSPPGSREGFTEAFF TGTGCCAGCAGCCCCCCAGGCAGCAGAGAAGGGTTTACTGAAGCTTTCTTT
TRBJ2-7 TRBV27 . 11 . CASSSAYEQYF TGTGCCAGCAGTTCCGCCTACGAGCAGTACTTC
TRBJ1-1 TRBV28 . 12 . CASSLGHAEAFF TGTGCCAGCAGCCTAGGACATGCTGAAGCTTTCTTT
TRBJ1-4 TRBV6-5 once 15 . CASSYSGGSKEKLFF TGTGCCAGCAGTTACTCGGGTGGATCGAAAGAAAAACTGTTTTTT
TRBJ1-2 TRBV6-1 . 15 . CASSERAGSSYGYTF TGTGCCAGCAGTGAAAGGGCAGGGTCTAGCTATGGCTACACCTTC
TRBJ2-3 TRBV9 . 14 . CASSVGQPVDTQYF TGTGCCAGCAGCGTAGGCCAGCCGGTGGATACGCAGTATTTT
TRBJ2-1 TRBV7-9 . 17 TRBD2 CASSLPGGGSSYNEQFF TGTGCCAGCAGCTTACCCGGGGGGGGCAGCTCCTACAATGAGCAGTTCTTC
TRBJ1-2 TRBV7-2 . 15 . CASSLASGGQYGYTF TGTGCCAGCAGCTTAGCTTCCGGGGGGCAGTATGGCTACACCTTC
TRBJ1-6 TRBV5-5 few 16 . CASSLGDFSYNSPLHF TGTGCCAGCAGCTTGGGGGACTTCTCCTATAATTCACCCCTCCACTTT
TRBJ2-5 TRBV10-3 . 16 TRBD2 CATQPGLAGVRETQYF TGTGCCACCCAACCGGGACTAGCGGGGGTCCGGGAGACCCAGTACTTC
TRBJ2-1 TRBV5-8 . 14 . CASRGMDSYNEQFF TGTGCCAGCCGAGGAATGGACAGTTACAATGAGCAGTTCTTC
TRBJ2-5 TRBV19 . 15 . CASSRGGVGRETQYF TGTGCCAGTAGTAGAGGCGGGGTGGGGCGAGAGACCCAGTACTTC